This entry is about one TCR beta chain. As yet, its antigen is unknown. This entry belongs to a study of cytomegalovirus exposure and HLA in healthy donors. Study as a whole: HLA-typed donors contributed 65 million to 95 million unique TCRs, which were held in an early data release.

Study-wide results and limits: Most sequenced TCRs were rare (though some public TCRs occurred in many donors). For TCR beta chains, V- and J-gene trimming was later linked to a missense DCLRE1C variant.

PCR employed 60 Vbeta and 13 Jbeta primers. Measured with immunoSEQ multiplex PCR; TCRdb has only the in-frame clones, and not every one. Seen here are about 300,000 clones, roughly 90% observed once, and the top ten hold 3.5% to 4.5%. CDR1 SGDLS and CDR2 YYNGEE come from the germline V gene. CDR3 length: 15 residues. Trimming shortened V by 4 bases and J by 0 bases, and 14 bases separated the two germline ends. The chain uses TRBV9 and TRBJ2-7; D possibly corresponds to TRBD2 (6 bases). The sequenced material came from PBMCs. This receptor was taken from a middle-aged man in good health and CMV-seropositive. The CDR3 sequence: CASSPSAGRSYEQYF. CDR3 bases: TGTGCCAGCAGCCCGTCAGCGGGTCGCTCCTACGAGCAGTACTTC.